This T cell receptor (beta chain) was found in a study of human T cells and chemical hapten exposure listed by TCRdb under 2021. About the study as a whole: For sensitization, 2% DPC in acetone was applied to an approximately 2 cm by approximately 2 cm area of upper inner arm skin. Patients additionally received weekly therapeutic DPC doses to the scalp throughout the approximately 25-week study period. Patch testing was done on the upper back using Finn chambers containing 0.01% DPC, and results were scored after 6 days according to International Contact Dermatitis Research Group standards. Blood for TCR sequencing was provided by twenty-nine alopecia patients at one to four time points (pre-sensitization, 2, 6 and 24 weeks). This study followed changes in the peripheral blood TCR repertoire in vivo during primary and secondary sensitization of alopecia patients to the hapten diphenylcyclopropenone (DPC). Blood was sampled from patients pre-sensitization (week 0) and at 2, 6 and about 24 weeks after DPC sensitization. Alopecia areata with under or over 50% scalp involvement, alopecia totalis and alopecia universalis were represented in the patient cohort, which was mostly female. The libraries were sequenced as a pool, and the TCR yield per sample differed mostly because of small variations in library volumes within the pool.

As regards this clonotype: It lacks a known antigen. No much larger clonotype is one base removed from it; base qualities were not supplied.

Germline trimming: 5 bases from V, 5 bases from J; junction bases outside gene matches: 4. The germline V gene supplies CDR1 ENHRY and CDR2 SYGVKD. The CDR3 goes from the cysteine to the phenylalanine over 13 residues. Here the CDR3 DNA is all that survives: 39 bases in frame from base 1. This specimen's time point label, per the study, means: patch test 1, 2 weeks after DPC sensitization. What the treatment or condition label conveys for this sample: therapeutic diphenylcyclopropenone sensitization with weekly scalp DPC. At every patch-test visit, the blood draw took place before the patch test was put on. Patients were considered eligible if aged 18 to 70, diagnosed with alopecia and deemed suitable for DPC therapy, and patients were excluded if pregnant. Total RNA was extracted from unfractionated whole blood that had been collected in Tempus Blood RNA tubes. Library creation used RACE. The data were produced on a NextSeq 500. During library preparation, unique molecular identifiers were attached to individual cDNA molecules so that TCRs could be counted quantitatively and reproducibly. Each blood RNA sample was used to sequence both TCR alpha and TCR beta chains. As for how the authors treated the data: The median number of TCRs per sample was 85,000 to 100,000, ranging from about 20,000 to 750,000. The Decombinator software suite was used to annotate V, J and CDR3 in the TCR reads. Every sample was subsampled to the same number of TCRs (28,000) for the PS versus PT1 abundance plots. Expanded TCRs were defined as absent before sensitization and observed at least eight times at the 2-week time point. In-frame beta chains were kept once TCRdb had trimmed the public reads at Q25 with fastp and called clones with MiXCR. Rows are combined by CDR3 protein, so each entry shows the most common genes and DNA. The V and J calls were not made by the authors but by TCRdb's processing. Within this sample are around 74,000 distinct CDR3 sequences, with approximately 35% of them counted one time only. The biggest ten clones account for roughly 10% of the sample.

Results the study describes overall, beyond this receptor: The number of PT1 expanded TCRs positively correlated with patch test score, significant at thresholds 8, 16 and 32 but not 4. The number of TCRs above 1 in 1000 frequency did not change with DPC sensitization; there was no evidence of global repertoire structure alterations. Significantly more large CDR3 similarity clusters were formed by expanded TCRs than by pre-sensitization or healthy control sets, consistent with antigen-driven responses. Repeated subsampling changed both the strength of the expansion versus patch-test correlation and the threshold at which the correlation became significant. Because all patients had alopecia, a presumed autoimmune disease, the immune response of the patients might differ from that of healthy individuals.

The sequence links TRBV10-3 to TRBJ2-5, with 8 junctional bases fitting TRBD2. Sequenced here: whole blood, sampled in connection with sensitization to the hapten diphenylcyclopropenone (DPC). This clonotype originated in a man aged 40-49 years with alopecia areata. Some clones in this sample may be carry-over from other donors' samples. CDR3 sequence: CAISPGGSETQYF. The nucleotide sequence is given as TGTGCCATCAGTCCGGGGGGGAGTGAGACCCAGTACTTC.